The next 26 T cell receptor beta chains were all read from a single sample in a study of CD8+ T cells in alopecia areata. RNA was isolated and reverse transcribed to cDNA, the sequencing template. Profiling relied on immunoSEQ multiplex PCR, and the TCRdb table lists in-frame clones only, not all of them. The table has fewer than 110,000 clones, roughly 53% seen once. Specimen: CD4+ T cells sorted from blood. The receptors shown here come from a human donor in good health.

J is TRBJ1-1 and V is TRBV30, with unresolved D. From germline, CDR1 is GTSNPN and CDR2 SVGIG (reference sequence). The CDR3 spans 12 residues. The V and J ends lost 4 bases and 0 bases respectively, with 6 bases between them. The CDR3 spells CAWISVNTEAFF. The CDR3 nucleotides read TGTGCCTGGATCTCAGTGAACACTGAAGCTTTCTTT.

The J gene is TRBJ1-4, the V gene TRBV28; 8 positions agree with TRBD1. CDR1 is MDHEN, CDR2 SYDVKM, per germline. The CDR3 is 15 amino acids. With V trimmed by 8 bases and J by 5 bases, 10 bases remained unmatched. CDR3 DNA: TGTGCCAGCGGGCCTGGGACAGGCCTAAATGAAAAACTGTTTTTT. Translating it yields CASGPGTGLNEKLFF.

CDR3 amino acids: CASSYTGAEAFF. The CDR3 DNA follows: TGTGCCAGCAGTTACACAGGTGCTGAAGCTTTCTTT. The chain couples TRBV6-6 to TRBJ1-1; D is possibly TRBD1 (5 bases). Deletions cut 2 bases from V and 6 bases from J, with 7 bases between. Germline V gives CDR1 MNHNY, CDR2 SVGAGI (reference sequence). The CDR3 runs 12 residues.

J is TRBJ2-5 and V is TRBV7-9; 9 nucleotides match TRBD2. With 3 bases clipped from V and 4 bases from J, the junction kept 0 bases outside the gene matches. In germline, CDR1 is SEHNR, CDR2 FQNEAQ (reference sequence). The CDR3 is made up of 13 amino acids. CDR3: CASSFSGGETQYF. The CDR3 DNA reads TGTGCCAGCAGCTTTAGCGGGGGAGAGACCCAGTACTTC.

This sequence joins TRBV18 and TRBJ2-7, with 9 positions matching TRBD1. CDR1 and CDR2 from the germline V gene are KGHSH and LQKENI. CDR3 length: 15 residues. Unmatched junction bases numbered 5, after V lost 5 bases and J lost 0 bases. This chain's CDR3 is CASSAGTGSSYEQYF. DNA for the CDR3: TGTGCCAGCTCAGCCGGGACAGGGAGCTCCTACGAGCAGTACTTC.

This clone turned up a few times. V and J are TRBV28 and TRBJ1-2, with D unclear. This CDR3 region has 11 residues. Germline CDR1 and CDR2: MDHEN and SYDVKM. Trimming pared 0 bases from V and 8 bases from J, leaving 4 bases between. CDR3 in amino acids: CASSLWRGYTF. The CDR3 region has the DNA TGTGCCAGCAGTTTATGGCGAGGCTACACCTTC.

This clone is classed as medium-sized. V gene TRBV7-2 combines with J gene TRBJ1-1, with unresolved D. This CDR3 contains 15 residues. Trimming removed 5 bases from V and 1 base from J, with 14 bases in between. Germline CDR1 is SGHTA and CDR2 is FQGNSA. As DNA, the CDR3 is TGTGCCAGCAGCCTATTCACCACGGGGAACACTGAAGCTTTCTTT. The encoded protein is CASSLFTTGNTEAFF.

This clone was seen a handful of times. The gene calls are TRBV6-1 and TRBJ1-5; TRBD1 matches at 8 bases. Trimming removed 10 bases from V and 6 bases from J; junction bases left unmatched: 5. CDR3 length equals 12 residues. In germline, CDR1 is MNHNS, CDR2 SASEGT. As DNA, the CDR3 is TGTGCCATCCAGGGGGCCCGTCAGCCCCAGCATTTT. This encodes CAIQGARQPQHF.

The chain uses TRBV6-5 and TRBJ1-5; the D is unclear. The CDR3 spans 15 residues. The germline gives CDR1 MNHEY, CDR2 SVGAGI. V gave up 5 bases and J gave up 0 bases, with 11 bases separating them. In nucleotides, the CDR3 is TGTGCCAGCAGTCGTAAGAGGGATAGCAATCAGCCCCAGCATTTT. This gives the protein CASSRKRDSNQPQHF.

This clone has just a few counts. CDR3 in DNA: TGTGCCTGGAGCGGGGGAGAGGGGAACGACAATGAGCAGTTCTTC. This gives the protein CAWSGGEGNDNEQFF. The V gene is TRBV30, the J gene TRBJ2-1; a weak D match, TRBD2 (6 bases). There are 15 residues in the CDR3. The germline gives CDR1 GTSNPN, CDR2 SVGIG (reference sequence). V gave up 3 bases and J gave up 5 bases, with 17 bases separating them.

This clone has at least ten counts. The chain recombines TRBV4-2 with TRBJ1-2; TRBD1 matches at 7 bases. CDR3 length: 17 amino acids. J gave up 2 bases and V 5 bases, and 14 bases lay outside the gene matches. CDR1 LGHNA and CDR2 YNFKEQ come from the germline V gene. The CDR3 protein is CASSFGYVTGPNYGYTF. The CDR3 DNA follows: TGTGCCAGCAGCTTTGGATACGTGACAGGGCCCAACTATGGCTACACCTTC.

This clone appeared many times. The genes are TRBV9 and TRBJ2-1, with 13 bases matching TRBD2. J was trimmed by 8 bases and V by 4 bases; bases with no gene match: 6. The germline gives CDR1 SGDLS, CDR2 YYNGEE. The CDR3 is made up of 15 amino acids. CDR3 residues: CASSIGLAGVDEQFF. In nucleotides, the CDR3 is TGTGCCAGCAGCATCGGACTAGCGGGGGTCGATGAGCAGTTCTTC.

The chain uses TRBV29-1 and TRBJ2-5, with 8 positions matching TRBD1. V gave up 4 bases and J gave up 5 bases; unmatched junction bases: 6. The CDR3 extends over 13 amino acids. Germline V gene data show CDR1 as SQVTM and CDR2 as ANQGSEA. CDR3 in amino acids: CSVGQGARETQYF. The CDR3 coding sequence is TGCAGCGTTGGGCAGGGGGCTCGGGAGACCCAGTACTTC.

This clone has just a few counts. The chain uses TRBV7-2 and TRBJ1-3; D call uncertain. The germline V and J ends were trimmed by 1 base and 0 bases, with 7 bases remaining between them. Germline V lookup: CDR1 SGHTA, CDR2 FQGNSA. The CDR3 loop spans 15 amino acids. The CDR3 sequence is CASSLGVSSGNTIYF. Written as DNA, the CDR3 is TGTGCCAGCAGCTTAGGGGTTAGCTCTGGAAACACCATATATTTT.

The chain couples TRBV7-9 to TRBJ2-3; TRBD1 is a possible D gene (5 bases). V dropped 0 bases and J dropped 5 bases, with 6 bases sitting between them. The germline V gene encodes CDR1 SEHNR and CDR2 FQNEAQ (reference sequence). This CDR3 has 13 residues. The CDR3 sequence: CASSLAGEDTQYF. The DNA for the CDR3 is TGTGCCAGCAGCTTAGCAGGGGAAGATACGCAGTATTTT.

The chain employs TRBV5-1 and TRBJ2-3; TRBD2 aligns across 12 bases. CDR1 and CDR2 (germline): SGHRS, YFSETQ. With V trimmed by 2 bases and J by 4 bases, 2 bases remained unmatched. The CDR3 is 15 residues long. CDR3: CASSLLAGGADTQYF. DNA for the CDR3: TGCGCCAGCAGCTTACTAGCGGGGGGCGCAGATACGCAGTATTTT.

There are a few counts of this clone. The chain combines TRBV5-4 with TRBJ1-6; D uncertain. The CDR3 extends over 15 amino acids. V was cut by 1 base and J by 4 bases, with 9 bases left in between. CDR1 and CDR2 from the germline V gene are SGHNT and YYREEE (reference sequence). In nucleotides, the CDR3 is TGTGCCAGCAGCTTGTACGGACTGTATAATTCACCCCTCCACTTT. Its protein is CASSLYGLYNSPLHF.

The V call is TRBV30, the J call TRBJ1-5, with 7 bases identical to TRBD1. With 2 bases clipped from V and 2 bases from J, the junction kept 6 bases outside the gene matches. This CDR3 region has 15 residues. Germline V gene data show CDR1 as GTSNPN and CDR2 as SVGIG (reference sequence). CDR3 amino acids: CAWSHRQGRNQPQHF. CDR3 coding DNA: TGTGCCTGGAGTCACAGACAGGGTCGCAATCAGCCCCAGCATTTT.

In this sample, this clone turned up once. J is TRBJ2-7 and V is TRBV7-8, with TRBD2 as a possible D gene (6 bases). Germline CDR1 is SGHVS and CDR2 is FQNEAQ. The CDR3 has 16 amino acids. Trimming shortened V by 1 base and J by 0 bases, and 13 bases separated the two germline ends. This chain's CDR3 is CASSLESAGPSYEQYF. CDR3 nucleotide sequence: TGTGCCAGCAGCTTAGAGTCCGCGGGGCCCTCCTACGAGCAGTACTTC.

This clone has only a few counts. The chain employs TRBV28 and TRBJ2-3; 7 bases map to TRBD2. The ends lost 6 bases at V and 15 bases at J; junction bases unmatched: 12. This CDR3 has 12 amino acids. Germline V CDR1 and CDR2: MDHEN, SYDVKM. CDR3 DNA sequence: TGTGCCAGCAGCCGTGGGGGGGTTCGATCCTATTTT. As protein: CASSRGGVRSYF.

The chain links TRBV7-2 to TRBJ1-1; D gene uncertain. Per germline, CDR1 SGHTA and CDR2 FQGNSA. The CDR3 runs to 14 residues. Trimming took 1 base from V and 2 from J, leaving 8 bases between them. The CDR3 sequence is CASSLGRTNTEAFF. DNA for the CDR3: TGTGCCAGCAGCTTAGGACGGACTAACACTGAAGCTTTCTTT.

The J gene is TRBJ1-6, the V gene TRBV25-1; possibly TRBD1 for D (6 bases). The V end lost 2 bases, the J end lost 6 bases, and 11 bases lay between the germline ends. The germline V gene has CDR1 MGHDK and CDR2 SYGVNS. This CDR3 contains 15 residues. The CDR3 nucleotides read TGTGCCAGCAGTGAAACGGGAGGGGGTAATTCACCCCTCCACTTT. This sequence encodes CASSETGGGNSPLHF.

The rearrangement links TRBV30 to TRBJ2-1, with D possibly TRBD1 on 6 matching bases. The V gene's germline CDR1 is GTSNPN and CDR2 SVGIG (reference sequence). V was trimmed by 1 base and J by 2 bases, leaving 6 bases between them. The CDR3 is made up of 13 amino acids. CDR3 amino acids: CAWSGGPYNEQFF. The DNA of the CDR3 is TGTGCCTGGAGTGGGGGGCCCTACAATGAGCAGTTCTTC.

The rearrangement uses TRBV29-1 and TRBJ1-5; 7 bases agree with TRBD1. This CDR3 contains 13 residues. Germline V gives CDR1 SQVTM, CDR2 ANQGSEA. The V and J ends lost 5 bases and 2 bases, in that order; junction bases with no gene match: 3. The CDR3 loop is CSVQGDGNQPQHF. CDR3 DNA: TGCAGCGTTCAGGGGGACGGCAATCAGCCCCAGCATTTT.

The CDR3: CASSEWGSNTEAFF. In DNA, the CDR3 is TGTGCCAGCAGTGAATGGGGCAGTAACACTGAAGCTTTCTTT. This sequence joins TRBV25-1 and TRBJ1-1; weak D call: TRBD1 (5 bases). CDR1 MGHDK and CDR2 SYGVNS come from the germline V gene. This CDR3 has 14 amino acids. Trimming left V 1 base short and J 2 bases short, with 8 bases between.

The chain uses TRBV6-6 and TRBJ1-2; D is uncertain. V was shortened by 6 bases and J by 4 bases, with 9 bases between the two germline ends. CDR3 length: 12 amino acids. Germline assignment: CDR1 MNHNY and CDR2 SVGAGI (reference sequence). CDR3 sequence (DNA): TGTGCCAGCAGCGAGAGGATCTATGGCTACACCTTC. This encodes CASSERIYGYTF.